This TCR beta chain was profiled in a study of early T cells in non-severe SARS-CoV-2 infection. Turning to the study itself: With bulk RNA from unsorted whole blood as input, sequencing yielded unpaired chains.

The TCR library protocol attached unique molecular identifiers to the individual cDNA molecules. One entry per CDR3 protein results from TCRdb running MiXCR on the 5' RACE reads. The sample records about 48,000 distinct CDR3 sequences, around 10% being singletons. Sequences were obtained from whole blood. The clonotype was recovered from an adult who was a healthcare worker with PCR-confirmed SARS-CoV-2 infection or an uninfected control (not recorded which).

Written as DNA, the CDR3 is TGTGCCAGCAGTTTAAGGCCCCCAGCGGGAGGATCCTACAATGAGCAGTTCTTC. It yields the protein CASSLRPPAGGSYNEQFF. V usage is TRBV27 and J usage is TRBJ2-1; TRBD2 matches at 9 bases. Germline CDR1 reads MNHEY; CDR2 reads SMNVEV (reference sequence). V was pared by 2 bases and J by 1 base, with 9 bases of the junction left unmatched. The CDR3 contains 18 residues.